This record covers a single T cell receptor beta chain. The data originate from a study of blood T cell repertoires in COVID-19. Study as a whole: COVID-19 samples collected from the United States, Italy and Spain covered acute and convalescent phases. In each case, the material was cDNA or gDNA derived from T cells, B-cell-depleted T cells, or PBMCs.

Seattle's cohort entered during active infection and was followed longitudinally. Study processing details: Reference gene primer amplification in the assay estimated nucleated cell counts. Generated by immunoSEQ multiplex PCR, the TCRdb table keeps only in-frame clones and is missing some. That table supplies the V and J calls and clone size; D and trimming were determined from the DNA. The sample consists of about 200,000 clones, about 76% of them appearing once. The source material was peripheral blood. This sequence was found in a woman in her forties with COVID-19, enrolled during active disease.

CDR3 coding DNA: TGTGCCAGCAGCTTAGATCCCGTTACCTACAATGAGCAGTTCTTC. Translating gives CASSLDPVTYNEQFF. This sequence joins TRBV11-3 and TRBJ2-1; D not resolved. CDR1 is SGHNT, CDR2 YENEEA, per germline. The CDR3 spans 15 residues. Trimming stripped 0 bases from V and 2 bases from J, with 8 bases between.